This T cell receptor beta chain was retrieved from a study of OX40 agonist ivuxolimab in advanced cancers. Study-level information: Patients were dosed with the agonistic anti-OX40 (CD134) antibody ivuxolimab. A mean age of roughly 60 years, range 23 to 79, was recorded, and 70% to 85% were male. General study results and limits: The study observed clonal expansion of CD4+ and CD8+ blood T cells by week 6 at 0.1 to 3.0 mg/kg. Among the nonresponders, some also had low normalized T-cell clonal expansion.

Trimming cost V 5 bases and J 7 bases; bases outside gene matches: 9. The CDR3 covers 15 residues. Germline CDR1 and CDR2: MNHEY and SMNVEV (reference sequence). This clone came up once. What it binds is unknown. The data were produced by immunoSEQ multiplex PCR, yet TCRdb's version contains in-frame clones alone and is incomplete. The repertoire holds about 69,000 clones, with 80% to 85% as singletons. The gene calls are TRBV27 and TRBJ1-1, with TRBD1 matching over 11 bases. The receptor's source is an adult with an advanced solid tumor such as melanoma, head and neck, liver or kidney cancer. The sequencing used CD4+ or CD8+ T cells sorted from blood, collected in a trial of the OX40 agonist ivuxolimab. Here the CDR3 DNA reads TGTGCCAGCAGTCCCATCGGGACAGGGGGAAGTGAAGCTTTCTTT. The encoded protein is CASSPIGTGGSEAFF.